The rows below give T cell receptor beta chains drawn from one sample of a study of T cells of healthy individuals. TCRdb reanalysed the 5' RACE reads using MiXCR and keeps one entry per CDR3 protein. The table shows around 79,000 distinct CDR3 sequences, with about 5% occurring only once. These receptors originate from a female donor in good health. The CDR3 runs from the conserved cysteine through the conserved F or W. The D gene is left open where the match is weak. Clone size is stated in some rows and not others, as once, few, many or a class when expanded.

abundance: many
v_gene: TRBV18
d_gene: TRBD1
j_gene: TRBJ2-7
CDR3nt: TGTGCCAGCTCCCAGCACCCGGGACAGACCTCCTACGAGCAGTACTTC
CDR3aa: CASSQHPGQTSYEQYF

abundance: few
v_gene: TRBV12-3/TRBV12-4
d_gene: TRBD1
j_gene: TRBJ1-4
CDR3nt: TGTGCCAGCAGTCCGGGACAGGGGGCATCGTGGGAAAAACTGTTTTTT
CDR3aa: CASSPGQGASWEKLFF

abundance: many
v_gene: TRBV6-2/TRBV6-3
d_gene: NA
j_gene: TRBJ2-1
CDR3nt: TGTGCCAGCAGGTATCCTAGTGGGGGCCTTATAAAGAGCTCCTACAATGAGCAGTTCTTC
CDR3aa: CASRYPSGGLIKSSYNEQFF

abundance: few
v_gene: TRBV10-3
d_gene: NA
j_gene: TRBJ1-2
CDR3nt: TGTGCCATCAGTGAGGGGGGTGGCTACACCTTC
CDR3aa: CAISEGGGYTF

abundance: NA
v_gene: TRBV2
d_gene: TRBD1
j_gene: TRBJ2-1
CDR3nt: TGTGCCAGCAGGCCGGGACAGGGGTCCTACAATGAGCAGTTCTTC
CDR3aa: CASRPGQGSYNEQFF

abundance: NA
v_gene: TRBV7-9
d_gene: TRBD2
j_gene: TRBJ2-3
CDR3nt: TGTGCCAGCAGCTTTTCCAGACTAGCGGGGCCAAGAAGACGCACAGATACGCAGTATTTT
CDR3aa: CASSFSRLAGPRRRTDTQYF

abundance: many
v_gene: TRBV10-1
d_gene: TRBD1
j_gene: TRBJ1-1
CDR3nt: TGCGCCAGCGAAATGGACAGGGGCGGCCCGGCTTTCTTT
CDR3aa: CASEMDRGGPAFF

abundance: many
v_gene: TRBV6-5
d_gene: TRBD1
j_gene: TRBJ2-7
CDR3nt: TGTGCCAGCAGGGGGACAGGGGGCAAGGAGCAGTACTTC
CDR3aa: CASRGTGGKEQYF

abundance: few
v_gene: TRBV20-1
d_gene: NA
j_gene: TRBJ1-3
CDR3nt: TGCAGTGTTCGGGGGGGAGTCTCTGGAAACACCATATATTTT
CDR3aa: CSVRGGVSGNTIYF

abundance: many
v_gene: TRBV18
d_gene: NA
j_gene: TRBJ2-4
CDR3nt: TGTGCCAGCTCACCCCGTAGCGGCCACAAAAACATTCAGTACTTC
CDR3aa: CASSPRSGHKNIQYF

abundance: many
v_gene: TRBV10-3
d_gene: NA
j_gene: TRBJ2-7
CDR3nt: TGTGCCATCAGTGAATCAAAGGGAACCTACGAGCAGTACTTC
CDR3aa: CAISESKGTYEQYF

abundance: many
v_gene: TRBV5-4
d_gene: TRBD1
j_gene: TRBJ2-7
CDR3nt: TGTGCCAGCAGCTTTACAGGGGGCTACGAGCAGTACTTC
CDR3aa: CASSFTGGYEQYF